The clone carrying this T cell receptor beta chain was found many times. Its cognate antigen is unknown. CDR1 and CDR2 (germline): SGHDT, YYEEEE. V was shortened by 3 bases and J by 9 bases, with 18 bases between the two germline ends. This CDR3 has 14 amino acids. Baseline was the first blood sampling point, followed by cycle 4 day 1 and cycle 7 day 1. This sample stems from a study of OX40 agonist ivuxolimab in advanced cancers. The wider study: Antecedent anti-PD-1, anti-PD-L1 or anti-CTLA-4 therapy was permissible, with approximately 44% having received some.

Assay: immunoSEQ multiplex PCR; the TCRdb copy retains only in-frame clones and omits some. The table lists around 65,000 clones, about 89% of them singletons. General observations from the study: At 0.1 to 3.0 mg/kg and by week 6, CD4+ and CD8+ T cells in the blood had expanded clonally.

The gene calls are TRBV5-6 and TRBJ2-5; possibly TRBD2 for D (6 bases). Sample: CD4+ or CD8+ T cells sorted from blood, taken in a trial of the OX40 agonist ivuxolimab. This TCR was recovered from an adult with an advanced solid tumor such as melanoma, head and neck, liver or kidney cancer. The CDR3 DNA sequence: TGTGCCAGCAGCTCCCGGGACTGGGATATGGCCCAGTACTTC. It yields the protein CASSSRDWDMAQYF.